These T cell receptor beta chains were read from a single sample in a study of cytomegalovirus exposure and HLA in healthy donors. Assay used: immunoSEQ multiplex PCR; TCRdb lists only in-frame clones, some missing. The sample lists about 160,000 clones; about 81% were seen once. The specimen was PBMCs. These receptors came from a woman between 18 and 30 years old in good health and CMV-seronegative. Both conserved end residues are part of each CDR3. Fields, in order: D gene, J gene, clone size, V gene, CDR3 protein, CDR3 DNA. D genes are given only for firm matches. A row's size may be missing; if present it is once, few, many or a size class.

. TRBJ1-5 . TRBV2 CASRDEPGDSNQPQHF TGTGCCAGCAGGGACGAGCCCGGGGATAGCAATCAGCCCCAGCATTTT
TRBD1 TRBJ1-2 . TRBV25-1 CASSNRGWDGYTF TGTGCCAGCAGTAACAGGGGGTGGGATGGCTACACCTTC
TRBD1 TRBJ2-7 . TRBV6-5 CASSAAGTGLYEQYF TGTGCCAGCAGTGCCGCCGGGACAGGGCTCTACGAGCAGTACTTC
. TRBJ1-2 . TRBV19 CASSMVGLSGGYTF TGTGCCAGTAGTATGGTCGGATTAAGCGGTGGCTACACCTTC
TRBD1 TRBJ1-1 . TRBV11-2 CASSLGRDRGLNTEAFF TGTGCCAGCAGCTTAGGTAGGGACAGGGGATTGAACACTGAAGCTTTCTTT
TRBD1 TRBJ2-4 . TRBV28 CASSTRDRGNIQYF TGTGCCAGCAGTACCCGGGACAGGGGTAACATTCAGTACTTC
TRBD1 TRBJ2-1 . TRBV27 CASRTGTGGNNEQFF TGTGCCAGCAGAACCGGGACAGGGGGGAACAATGAGCAGTTCTTC
. TRBJ2-7 . TRBV6-5 CASSYNQGSYEQYF TGTGCCAGCAGTTACAACCAGGGCTCCTACGAGCAGTACTTC
. TRBJ1-5 . TRBV10-3 CAISEEGDNQPQHF TGTGCCATCAGTGAAGAAGGAGATAATCAGCCCCAGCATTTT
TRBD2 TRBJ2-1 . TRBV14 CASSGVAGVGYNEQFF TGTGCCAGCAGCGGAGTAGCGGGAGTCGGGTACAATGAGCAGTTCTTC
. TRBJ2-7 . TRBV28 CASSLPGYEQYF TGTGCCAGCAGTTTACCCGGCTACGAGCAGTACTTC
. TRBJ1-4 . TRBV12-1 CASSANRGVNEKLFF TGTGCCAGCAGCGCTAACAGGGGGGTTAATGAAAAACTGTTTTTT
TRBD1 TRBJ1-6 . TRBV7-8 CASSLPGQGANSPLHF TGTGCCAGCAGCTTACCTGGACAGGGGGCTAATTCACCCCTCCACTTT
. TRBJ2-7 few TRBV6-5 CASSFGQIYEQYF TGTGCCAGCAGTTTCGGACAGATCTACGAGCAGTACTTC
TRBD2 TRBJ2-1 . TRBV6-5 CASSLVAGGNEQFF TGTGCCAGCAGTTTGGTAGCGGGAGGCAATGAGCAGTTCTTC
TRBD2 TRBJ2-5 . TRBV2 CASRPGLAEETQYF TGTGCCAGCAGGCCGGGACTAGCGGAAGAGACCCAGTACTTC